One sample yielded the 2 T cell receptor beta chains listed below, sequenced in a study of CD8+CD57+ T cells in acquired aplastic anemia. By flow cytometry, patients selected for sequencing had shown an expansion of CD8+CD57+ cells. It was genomic DNA that served as the template for profiling TCR beta VDJ and CDR3. One entry per CDR3 protein, called by TCRdb with MiXCR from the reads. The sample shows 150,000 to 200,000 distinct CDR3 sequences, approximately 48% of them seen only once. Sample: sorted CD4+, CD8+, or CD8+CD57+ T cells (not recorded which) from PBMCs. These receptors all come from a human donor with aplastic anemia.

The chain links TRBV5-1 to TRBJ2-3; maybe TRBD2 (7 bases). CDR1 is SGHRS, CDR2 YFSETQ, per germline. CDR3 size: 15 residues. V was cut by 1 base and J by 3 bases, with 12 bases left in between. The chain's CDR3 is CASSLNREGTDTQYF. The CDR3 nucleotides read TGCGCCAGCAGCTTGAACAGGGAGGGGACAGATACGCAGTATTTT.

At least ten counts were recorded for this clonotype. The chain employs TRBV24-1 and TRBJ1-2; D is uncertain. The V end lost 4 bases, the J end lost 5 bases, and 10 bases lay between the germline ends. Germline V CDR1 and CDR2: KGHDR, SFDVKD. The CDR3 loop spans 13 amino acids. CDR3 sequence (DNA): TGTGCCACCAGTGAGGACGGACGATATGGCTACACCTTC. Translated, it gives CATSEDGRYGYTF.